Listed below are T cell receptor beta chains from one sample, sequenced in a study of CD8 T cells in Susac syndrome. TCRdb passed the immunoSEQ multiplex PCR reads through MiXCR, listing each CDR3 protein once. The sample comprises approximately 100,000 distinct CDR3 sequences, nearly 95% of which are singletons, and 0.13% to 0.15% rests with the top ten. Sequences were obtained from CD4+ T cells from PBMCs. The receptors shown here come from a human donor in good health. The CDR3 runs from the conserved cysteine through the conserved F or W. Fields, in order: D gene, clone size, V gene, J gene, CDR3 length, CDR3 DNA, CDR3 protein. D genes are given only for firm matches. A clone size is listed for some rows: how often the clone was seen (once, few, many), or a class if it is expanded.

NA	once	TRBV30	TRBJ2-1	14	TGTGCCTGGCCCCGGGGCATCGGGGACAATGAGCAGTTCTTC	CAWPRGIGDNEQFF
NA	NA	TRBV3-1	TRBJ1-2	16	TGTGCCAGCAGCCCCTTAGGAGCCGTCAAGGTTCGGGGCTACACCTTC	CASSPLGAVKVRGYTF
NA	NA	TRBV7-2	TRBJ2-2	14	TGTGCCAGCAGCTTAGGCAGGGGGGCCGGGGAGCTGTTTTTT	CASSLGRGAGELFF
TRBD2	NA	TRBV2	TRBJ2-1	18	TGTGCCAGCAATCCAACAGGAGGTAGGCTAGCGGGAGCTAATGAGCAGTTCTTC	CASNPTGGRLAGANEQFF
TRBD2	NA	TRBV28	TRBJ2-5	15	TGTGCCAGCAGTCCTGCTAGCGGGGGGGAAGAGACCCAGTACTTC	CASSPASGGEETQYF
NA	NA	TRBV27	TRBJ1-2	13	TGTGCCAGCAGCAACCCAGGTGCCCCGTACTACACCTTC	CASSNPGAPYYTF
NA	NA	TRBV3-1	TRBJ2-3	17	TGTGCCAGCAGCCAGCATGGACAGCGCCCGAAAACAGATACGCAGTATTTT	CASSQHGQRPKTDTQYF
NA	NA	TRBV29-1	TRBJ2-1	12	TGCAGCGTTGCCCCCACTGGAGCGGCGCAGTTCTTC	CSVAPTGAAQFF
NA	NA	TRBV4-1	TRBJ1-1	14	TGCGCCAGCAGCCAAAATGACAAAAACACTGAAGCTTTCTTT	CASSQNDKNTEAFF
TRBD2	NA	TRBV12-3/TRBV12-4	TRBJ2-7	17	TGTGCCAGCAGTCTGAGCCCCCTAGCGGGAAGCACCTACGAGCAGTACTTC	CASSLSPLAGSTYEQYF
NA	NA	TRBV6-2/TRBV6-3	TRBJ1-5	15	TGTGCCAGCACACCGATCGCAGGGGCCCGTCAGCCCCAGCATTTT	CASTPIAGARQPQHF
NA	NA	TRBV12-3/TRBV12-4	TRBJ2-7	14	TGTGCCAGCAGAGAGCAGGGAGGCGGGTACGAGCAGTACTTC	CASREQGGGYEQYF
TRBD1	NA	TRBV6-2/TRBV6-3	TRBJ1-5	15	TGTGCCAGCAGGGGTGGGACAGGGAGGAATCAGCCCCAGCATTTT	CASRGGTGRNQPQHF
NA	NA	TRBV19	TRBJ2-5	15	TGTGCCAGTAGTATTGGAGAACCGGGCCAAGAGACCCAGTACTTC	CASSIGEPGQETQYF
NA	NA	TRBV2	TRBJ2-5	14	TGTGCCAGCAGTTGGGCGGCGGGTCAAGAGACCCAGTACTTC	CASSWAAGQETQYF
NA	NA	TRBV29-1	TRBJ2-1	14	TGCAGCGTTGAATCGCCAGGGGTTTTTAGGGAGCAGTTCTTC	CSVESPGVFREQFF
NA	once	TRBV7-2	TRBJ1-5	14	TGTGCCAGCAGCTCTCAGGGTTCAGACCAGCCCCAGCATTTT	CASSSQGSDQPQHF
NA	once	TRBV18	TRBJ1-1	14	TGTGCCAGCTCACCACCGTTACGGAACACTGAAGCTTTCTTT	CASSPPLRNTEAFF
NA	NA	TRBV29-1	TRBJ2-2	12	TGCAGTGGGCAGGGAGTAGCCGGGGAGCTGTTTTTT	CSGQGVAGELFF
NA	NA	TRBV20-1	TRBJ2-3	16	TGCAGTGCTATTTTGATCAGGAAAACCGGCACAGATACGCAGTATTTT	CSAILIRKTGTDTQYF
NA	NA	TRBV29-1	TRBJ2-7	13	TGCAGCGTAGCTGGGGGCAGTACCTACGAGCAGTACTTC	CSVAGGSTYEQYF
TRBD1	NA	TRBV14	TRBJ2-3	12	TGTGCCAGCAGCCAAGACAGGGGGACGCAGTATTTT	CASSQDRGTQYF
NA	NA	TRBV2	TRBJ1-1	12	TGTGCCTCCCAACGTACCAACACTGAAGCTTTCTTT	CASQRTNTEAFF
NA	NA	TRBV7-8	TRBJ2-3	14	TGTGCCAGCAGTGCAGGGTTTCAATCAGATACGCAGTATTTT	CASSAGFQSDTQYF
NA	NA	TRBV19	TRBJ2-2	13	TGTGCCAGTAGACGGGAGAGGACCGGGGAGCTGTTTTTT	CASRRERTGELFF
NA	NA	TRBV29-1	TRBJ2-4	16	TGCAGCGTTGATCTCCCGGACAACGGGGCCAAAAACATTCAGTACTTC	CSVDLPDNGAKNIQYF
NA	NA	TRBV30	TRBJ1-1	14	TGTGCCTGGAGTGATGGGGGGATGAACACTGAAGCTTTCTTT	CAWSDGGMNTEAFF
NA	once	TRBV4-1	TRBJ2-7	14	TGCGCCAGCAGCCAAGAAGGTAAGACCTACGAGCAGTACTTC	CASSQEGKTYEQYF
NA	NA	TRBV25-1	TRBJ2-5	12	TGTGCCAGCAGCCCGACGGGAGAGACCCAGTACTTC	CASSPTGETQYF
TRBD2	once	TRBV20-1	TRBJ2-2	16	TGCAGTGCTAGCAAGACTAGCGGGGCGAACACCGGGGAGCTGTTTTTT	CSASKTSGANTGELFF
TRBD1	NA	TRBV20-1	TRBJ1-2	13	TGCAGTGCTCCAGGGGGCTCCGGCTATGGCTACACCTTC	CSAPGGSGYGYTF
NA	NA	TRBV2	TRBJ1-6	14	TGTGCCAGCAGTGAAACCCTCTATAATTCACCCCTCCACTTT	CASSETLYNSPLHF
NA	NA	TRBV29-1	TRBJ1-4	13	TGCAGCGTTGAAGATCAGAACAGCGAAAAACTGTTTTTT	CSVEDQNSEKLFF
TRBD1	NA	TRBV5-1	TRBJ2-2	15	TGCGCCAGCAGCCGGGGACAGGGGCTCGCCGGGGAGCTGTTTTTT	CASSRGQGLAGELFF
NA	NA	TRBV4-3	TRBJ2-2	18	TGCGCCAGCAGCCAAGACGATCGGCCAGTGGGGAACACCGGGGAGCTGTTTTTT	CASSQDDRPVGNTGELFF
TRBD2	NA	TRBV20-1	TRBJ2-4	18	TGCAGTGCTAGAGATCCACTAGCGGGAGGGCGCGGCAAAAACATTCAGTACTTC	CSARDPLAGGRGKNIQYF
TRBD2	NA	TRBV10-3	TRBJ2-3	15	TGTGCCATCAGTTTCAGGGAGGGTGGCACAGATACGCAGTATTTT	CAISFREGGTDTQYF
NA	NA	TRBV5-5	TRBJ1-2	13	TGTGCCAGCAGCTTGGGGACATCCGATGGCTACACCTTC	CASSLGTSDGYTF
NA	NA	TRBV2	TRBJ2-3	15	TGTGCCAGCAGTGGGACAACGTGGGGCACAGATACGCAGTATTTT	CASSGTTWGTDTQYF
NA	NA	TRBV14	TRBJ2-3	14	TGTGCCAGCAGCCAGTGGGAGAGCACAGATACGCAGTATTTT	CASSQWESTDTQYF
NA	NA	TRBV7-2	TRBJ1-3	16	TGTGCCAGCAGCTTAGTAGGGGGTTTCTCTGGAAACACCATATATTTT	CASSLVGGFSGNTIYF
NA	NA	TRBV5-6	TRBJ2-2	14	TGTGCCAGCAGCCCGTTGACGGGTACCGGGGAGCTGTTTTTT	CASSPLTGTGELFF
TRBD1	NA	TRBV29-1	TRBJ1-2	15	TGCAGCGTCGCCACAGGGGAAAACCATTTCTATGGCTACACCTTC	CSVATGENHFYGYTF
NA	NA	TRBV20-1	TRBJ2-7	13	TGCAGTGTCGACAGGGACTCATCCTACGAGCAGTACTTC	CSVDRDSSYEQYF
NA	NA	TRBV7-9	TRBJ1-1	13	TGTGCCAGCAGTTTAGGGTACAACACTGAAGCTTTCTTT	CASSLGYNTEAFF
TRBD1	NA	TRBV7-2	TRBJ1-5	14	TGTGCCAGCACCGCGGGACAGATAAATCAGCCCCAGCATTTT	CASTAGQINQPQHF
NA	NA	TRBV20-1	TRBJ2-7	13	TGCAGTGCTAGAGATCGCCGTTCCTACGAGCAGTACTTC	CSARDRRSYEQYF
NA	NA	TRBV9	TRBJ1-1	13	TGTGCCAGCAGCGTAGACAAGAACACTGAAGCTTTCTTT	CASSVDKNTEAFF
NA	NA	TRBV6-2/TRBV6-3	TRBJ2-7	13	TGTGCCAGCAGCCGACAAGAGCACTACGAGCAGTACTTC	CASSRQEHYEQYF